This T cell receptor beta chain was profiled in a study of cytotoxic CD8 clonotypes in ibrutinib-treated CLL. Study-wide background: Researchers reported ten to twelve relapsed/refractory and approximately 16 treatment-naive patients, 17 of them IGHV unmutated. Approximately 25 partial and 2 complete responses; at median approximately 68 months, about 14 remitted, roughly twelve progressed. General observations from the study: Rare overall, public clonotypes shrank or held steady under therapy.

Remarks on this clone: Its target is not known.

The germline V gene has CDR1 SGDLS and CDR2 YYNGEE. The CDR3 is 18 amino acids. The ends were cut back, 0 bases at V and 0 bases at J, with 18 bases in the middle. Libraries were prepared by immunoSEQ multiplex PCR; TCRdb keeps only in-frame clonotypes and omits some of them. There are under 300,000 clones in the sample; 70% occur only once, and 15% to 17% lies in the top ten. The sequence was obtained from a human donor with chronic lymphocytic leukemia. The input for sequencing was PBMCs, taken after 24 months of ibrutinib treatment. V gene TRBV9 combines with J gene TRBJ1-1; D might be TRBD1 (5 bases). CDR3 DNA sequence: TGTGCCAGCAGCGTAGGAGGGGAGCTGGGTGTGTTGAACACTGAAGCTTTCTTT. Protein: CASSVGGELGVLNTEAFF.